This T cell receptor beta chain was sequenced in a study of cytomegalovirus exposure and HLA in healthy donors. Germline assignment: CDR1 SQVTM and CDR2 ANQGSEA. The CDR3 extends over 17 amino acids. The V segment lost 0 bases and the J segment 7 bases; nucleotides outside the gene matches: 13. The study ran its PCR with 60 Vbeta and 13 Jbeta primers. Sequencing was performed with immunoSEQ multiplex PCR; in TCRdb, only in-frame clones are kept and a portion is missing. The table has roughly 100,000 clones, about 83% seen once; the top ten hold 5.5% to 7%. The sequenced material came from PBMCs. The rearrangement uses TRBV29-1 and TRBJ2-7; TRBD2 agrees at 12 bases. This clonotype was sampled from a man aged 18 to 30 in good health and CMV-seronegative. CDR3 nucleotide sequence: TGCAGCGTTGAAGAGGGGGGGACTAGCGGGCCCATGTGGGAGCAGTACTTC. Its translation: CSVEEGGTSGPMWEQYF.